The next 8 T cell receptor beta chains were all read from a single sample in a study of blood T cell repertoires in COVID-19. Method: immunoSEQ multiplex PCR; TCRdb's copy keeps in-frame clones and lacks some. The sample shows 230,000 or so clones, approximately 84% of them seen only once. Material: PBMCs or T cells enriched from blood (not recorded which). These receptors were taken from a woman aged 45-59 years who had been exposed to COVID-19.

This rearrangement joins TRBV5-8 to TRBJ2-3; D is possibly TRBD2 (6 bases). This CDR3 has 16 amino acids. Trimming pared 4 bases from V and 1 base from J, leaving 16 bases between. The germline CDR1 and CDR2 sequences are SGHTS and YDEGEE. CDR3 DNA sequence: TGTGCCAGCAGCCAAGGTGGGGGGACTGGCACAGATACGCAGTATTTT. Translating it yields CASSQGGGTGTDTQYF. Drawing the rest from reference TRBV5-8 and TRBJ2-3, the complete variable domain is EAGVTQSPTHLIKTRGQQATLRCSPISGHTSVYWYQQALGLGLQFLLWYDEGEERNRGNFPPRFSGRQFPNYSSELNVNALELEDSALYLCASSQGGGTGTDTQYFGPGTRLTVL.

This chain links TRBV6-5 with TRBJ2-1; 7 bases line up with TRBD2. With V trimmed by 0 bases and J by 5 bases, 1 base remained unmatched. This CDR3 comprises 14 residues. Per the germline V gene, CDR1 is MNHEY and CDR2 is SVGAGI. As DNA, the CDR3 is TGTGCCAGCAGTTACTCGGGAGGGGACAATGAGCAGTTCTTC. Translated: CASSYSGGDNEQFF.

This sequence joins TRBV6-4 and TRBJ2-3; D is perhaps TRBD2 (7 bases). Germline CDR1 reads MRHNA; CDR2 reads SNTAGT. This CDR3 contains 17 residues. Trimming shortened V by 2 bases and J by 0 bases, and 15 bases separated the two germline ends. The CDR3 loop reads CASSDNHREGSTDTQYF. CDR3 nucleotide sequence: TGTGCCAGCAGTGACAACCACAGGGAGGGGAGCACAGATACGCAGTATTTT.

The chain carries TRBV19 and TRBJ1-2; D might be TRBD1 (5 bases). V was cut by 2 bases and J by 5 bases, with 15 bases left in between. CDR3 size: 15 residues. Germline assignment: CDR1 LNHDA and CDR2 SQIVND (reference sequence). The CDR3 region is CASSITPDKGYGYTF. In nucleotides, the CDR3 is TGTGCCAGTAGTATAACCCCGGACAAAGGATATGGCTACACCTTC.

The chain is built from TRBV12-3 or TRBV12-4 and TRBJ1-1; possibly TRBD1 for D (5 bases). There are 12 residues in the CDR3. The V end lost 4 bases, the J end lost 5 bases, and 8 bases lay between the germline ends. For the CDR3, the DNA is TGTGCCAGCAGTTCCAGGGTGACTGAAGCTTTCTTT. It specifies CASSSRVTEAFF.

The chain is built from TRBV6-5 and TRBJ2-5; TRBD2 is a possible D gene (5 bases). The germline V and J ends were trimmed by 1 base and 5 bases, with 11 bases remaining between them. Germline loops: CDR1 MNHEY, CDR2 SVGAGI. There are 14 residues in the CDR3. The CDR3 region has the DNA TGTGCCAGCAGTTACTACGGGGTATGGGAGACCCAGTACTTC. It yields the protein CASSYYGVWETQYF.

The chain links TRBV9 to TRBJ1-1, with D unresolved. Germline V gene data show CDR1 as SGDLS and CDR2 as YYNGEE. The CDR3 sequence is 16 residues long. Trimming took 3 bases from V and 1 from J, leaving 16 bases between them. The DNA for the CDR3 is TGTGCCAGCAGCGCCTACCTCGCGGGCGGGAACACTGAAGCTTTCTTT. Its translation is CASSAYLAGGNTEAFF.

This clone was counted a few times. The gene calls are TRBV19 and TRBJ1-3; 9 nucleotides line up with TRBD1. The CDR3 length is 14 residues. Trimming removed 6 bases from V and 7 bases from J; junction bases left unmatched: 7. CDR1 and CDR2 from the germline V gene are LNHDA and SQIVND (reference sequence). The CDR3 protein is CASRIQGARNTIYF. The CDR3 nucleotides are TGTGCCAGTAGGATACAGGGGGCGCGGAACACCATATATTTT. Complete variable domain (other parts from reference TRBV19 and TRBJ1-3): DGGITQSPKYLFRKEGQNVTLSCEQNLNHDAMYWYRQDPGQGLRLIYYSQIVNDFQKGDIAEGYSVSREKKESFPLTVTSAQKNPTAFYLCASRIQGARNTIYFGEGSWLTVV.